This T cell receptor beta chain derives from a study of blood T cell repertoires in COVID-19. Study in general: The United States, Italy and Spain provided the acute and convalescent COVID-19 samples.

Trimming removed 6 bases from V and 5 bases from J; junction bases left unmatched: 4. CDR1 is SGHTA, CDR2 FQGNSA, per germline. The CDR3 consists of 13 residues. TCRdb keeps only in-frame clones here, not all; method: immunoSEQ multiplex PCR. The sample yields roughly 64,000 clones, around 86% seen once. This TCR was recovered from a man over 45 with active COVID-19. The specimen sequenced was peripheral blood. V and J are TRBV7-2 and TRBJ1-2, with 9 bases aligning to TRBD1. The CDR3, as DNA: TGTGCCAGCAGTCGACAGGGGGGATATGGCTACACCTTC. It yields the protein CASSRQGGYGYTF.